This T cell receptor beta chain stems from a study of PD-1 blockade in classical Hodgkin lymphoma. Findings and caveats of the study: Relative to healthy donors, newly diagnosed patients reportedly had lower baseline TCR diversity, which was reported as lower still in relapsed/refractory patients.

Profiled with immunoSEQ multiplex PCR; TCRdb holds only in-frame clones, not every one. The table lists around 21,000 clones, roughly 80% of them singletons. This clone occurred once. What it binds is not known. Indicated time point: cycle 4 day 1 (C4D1), after 6 weeks of nivolumab. Exposure to brentuximab vedotin varied, and each patient had relapsed following autologous stem cell transplantation. Magnetic negative selection of thawed PBMCs yielded the CD8+ T cells. The CDR3 contains 13 residues. Deletions cut 9 bases from V and 5 bases from J, with 15 bases between. CDR1 and CDR2 from the germline V gene are SGHTS and YDEGEE.

This clonotype originated in a human donor with classical Hodgkin lymphoma. The sequencing used CD8+ T cells from blood, collected before the fourth cycle of nivolumab. V gene TRBV5-8 combines with J gene TRBJ2-1; D uncertain. CDR3 sequence reads: CANPSDENNEQFF. CDR3 sequence (DNA): TGTGCCAACCCCTCGGACGAAAACAATGAGCAGTTCTTC.